This T cell receptor (beta chain) derives from a study of neurological immune-mediated disorders (dated by TCRdb to between 2018 and 2020). For the wider study: Among the approximately 34 multiple sclerosis patients, relapsing-remitting MS accounted for around 30 and secondary progressive MS accounted for 3. Of the approximately 70 subjects in the cohort, about 14 were HAM/TSP patients, about 34 were multiple sclerosis patients, and 20 were healthy controls. Longitudinal samples, technical triplicates and paired sorted CD4+ and CD8+ T-cell subsets, alongside PBMC samples, were included among the approximately 110 TCR-beta libraries. Using UMI-based sequencing, the study compared peripheral blood TCR-beta repertoires from patients with HTLV-I-associated myelopathy (HAM/TSP), patients with multiple sclerosis, and healthy controls. The full study reports these points: TCR clonal expansion was greatest in HAM/TSP patients and smallest in MS patients, who ranked below even healthy controls. In a phylogenetic analysis, the repertoires of 18 out of 34 MS patients fell into a single cluster of related CDR3 sequences, pointing to a possible signature at the repertoire level. Across subjects, expanded clones never shared an identical CDR3 amino acid sequence, which suggests that the TCR-beta repertoires in every group were private. No association of the MS cluster with clinical or MRI features was observed, and the need for larger cohorts was stated by the authors.

cDNA synthesis used template-switch 5'RACE with a primer carrying a 10-nucleotide random unique molecular identifier tagging each TCR transcript. Over 170 million TCR-beta sequences, covering 15-18 subjects, were produced in each sequencing run. Total RNA was extracted with the RNeasy kit. Using the KAPA Real-time Library Amplification kit, TCR-beta VDJ regions were amplified with primers for the TCR constant region and the 5'RACE anchor. Sample indexes and Illumina adaptors were added in a first PCR, and a second PCR then increased library yield. After Ampure bead purification, the roughly 650 bp TCR product was size-selected on a 2% E-gel SizeSelection system. Library quality was checked on a Bioanalyzer, concentration was measured with Qubit, and libraries were quantified with the Kapa Library Quantification kit before pooling. An Illumina HiSeq 2500 was used to sequence the libraries paired-end at 2 x 150 bp. To increase sequence diversity, about 23-30% phiX was spiked into each library pool. The authors' analysis ran thus. Quality-filtered reads were processed with the UMI-based MiGEC pipeline, and over 90% of raw TCR sequences were removed by the MiGEC pipeline during error correction. IMGT germline references were used for alignment of VDJ genes, and clonotypes were defined by a unique CDR3 amino acid sequence together with V-J genes. VDJtools evaluated clonal expansion, Shannon diversity and CDR3 relatedness (CalcPairwiseDistances, ClusterSamples); CLCbio workbench built phylogenetic trees. Expanded clones were defined as having at least 8 unique UMIs, based on coefficient-of-variation modelling across technical triplicates. The public reads were reprocessed in TCRdb via fastp at Q25 and MiXCR, keeping in-frame beta chains. Rows are unified per CDR3 protein, each entry keeping the most common DNA and genes. TCRdb's processing, not the authors' own work, is the source of the V and J calls. The sample contains tens of thousands of distinct CDR3 sequences, approximately 5% of them found a single time. About 2.2% of the sample belongs to the ten largest clones.

The CDR3 numbers 16 residues from cysteine through phenylalanine. Kept here is only the CDR3 DNA, which spans 48 bases and is read in frame from base 1. V sheds 6 bases and J sheds 3 bases, leaving 18 bases between their ends. From a lookup of the germline V gene (reference sequence), CDR1 and CDR2 are MNHNY and SVGAGI. In its sample, this clonotype was seen many times. The target of this receptor is not known. No much larger clone is present one base from it, and per-base qualities are unavailable. For the unsorted PBMC libraries, 2 million PBMCs were stored in RNAlater at -80 degrees C until RNA extraction and were used to generate the libraries. The multiple sclerosis patients were enrolled in a US clinical protocol that evaluated disease progression with magnetic resonance imaging. Peripheral blood underwent Ficoll-Hypaque density gradient centrifugation to isolate PBMCs, which were then cryopreserved in liquid nitrogen.

The sequence was obtained from a woman in her 70s with multiple sclerosis. Sequences were obtained from PBMCs. The rearranged chain carries TRBV6-6 and TRBJ1-5; the D gene cannot be named for sure. The DNA sequence is as follows: TGTGCCAGCAGCTGGTCCCTCAAGGACTACAATCAGCCCCAGCATTTT. Its coded protein is CASSWSLKDYNQPQHF.